The present T cell receptor beta chain was sequenced within a study of OX40 agonist ivuxolimab in advanced cancers. Turning to the study itself: Hepatocellular carcinoma, melanoma, renal cell or head and neck cancer was diagnosed in the dose-escalation patients. One hepatocellular carcinoma and two cutaneous melanoma patients partially responded.

Germline CDR1 and CDR2: SGHRS and YFSETQ. This CDR3 region has 16 residues. The ends were cut back, 0 bases at V and 4 bases at J, with 15 bases in the middle. As concerns this clone: Its antigen is not known.

Study observations and caveats: Both CD4+ and CD8+ T cell populations in blood had undergone clonal expansion by week 6 at 0.1 to 3.0 mg/kg. Several nonresponders also turned out to have low normalized T-cell clonal expansion.

Method: immunoSEQ multiplex PCR; TCRdb's copy keeps in-frame clones and lacks some. This table holds 70,000 or so clones, about 89% found once. This rearrangement joins TRBV5-1 to TRBJ2-3, with D possibly matching TRBD2 (6 bases). The sequencing here drew on CD4+ or CD8+ T cells sorted from blood, taken in a trial of the OX40 agonist ivuxolimab. The receptor was isolated from an adult with an advanced solid tumor such as melanoma, head and neck, liver or kidney cancer. The CDR3 sequence is CASSLGVGGIADTQYF. The CDR3 DNA follows: TGCGCCAGCAGCTTGGGGGTTGGCGGGATAGCAGATACGCAGTATTTT.